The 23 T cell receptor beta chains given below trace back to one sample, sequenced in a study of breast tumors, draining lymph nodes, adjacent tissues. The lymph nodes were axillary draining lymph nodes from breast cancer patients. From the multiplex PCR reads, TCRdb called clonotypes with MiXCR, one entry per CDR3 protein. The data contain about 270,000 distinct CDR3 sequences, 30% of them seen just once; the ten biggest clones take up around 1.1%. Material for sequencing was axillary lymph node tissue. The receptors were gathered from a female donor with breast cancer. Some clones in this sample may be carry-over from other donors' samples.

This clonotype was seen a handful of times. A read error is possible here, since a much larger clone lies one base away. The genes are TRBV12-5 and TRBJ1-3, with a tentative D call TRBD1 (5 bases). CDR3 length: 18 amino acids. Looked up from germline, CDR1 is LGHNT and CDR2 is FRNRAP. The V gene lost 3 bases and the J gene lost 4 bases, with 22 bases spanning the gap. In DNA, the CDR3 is TGTGCTAGTGGTTTCCCCACCCCCGGGGGAAGAATCGGAAACACCATATATTTT. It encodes CASGFPTPGGRIGNTIYF.

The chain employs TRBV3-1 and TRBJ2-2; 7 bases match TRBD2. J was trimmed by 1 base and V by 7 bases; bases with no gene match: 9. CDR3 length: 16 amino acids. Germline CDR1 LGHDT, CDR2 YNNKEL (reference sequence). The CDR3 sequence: CASTRGVAGNTGELFF. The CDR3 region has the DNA TGTGCCAGCACCCGAGGGGTAGCGGGGAACACCGGGGAGCTGTTTTTT.

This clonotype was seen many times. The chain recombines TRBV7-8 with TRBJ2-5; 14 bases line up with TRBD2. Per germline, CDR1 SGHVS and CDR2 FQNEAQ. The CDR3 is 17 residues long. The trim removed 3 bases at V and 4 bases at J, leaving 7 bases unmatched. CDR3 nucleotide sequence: TGTGCCAGCAGCTTCTGGACTAGCGGGAGGTTGAGAGAGACCCAGTACTTC. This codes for CASSFWTSGRLRETQYF.

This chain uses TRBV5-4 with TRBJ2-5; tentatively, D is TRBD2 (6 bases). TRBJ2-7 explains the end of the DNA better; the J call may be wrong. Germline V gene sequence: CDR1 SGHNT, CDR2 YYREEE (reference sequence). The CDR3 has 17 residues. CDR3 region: CASSLGGDFKSSYEQYF. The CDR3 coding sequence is TGTGCCAGCAGCTTGGGGGGGGACTTTAAGAGCTCCTACGAGCAGTACTTC.

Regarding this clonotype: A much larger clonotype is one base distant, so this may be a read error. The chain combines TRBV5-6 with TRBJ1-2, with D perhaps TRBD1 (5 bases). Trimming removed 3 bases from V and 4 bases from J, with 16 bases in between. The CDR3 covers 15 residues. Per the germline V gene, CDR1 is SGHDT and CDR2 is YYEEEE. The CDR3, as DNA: TGTGCCAGCAGCTCCTCGGGACTATATATCTATGGCTACACCTTC. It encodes CASSSSGLYIYGYTF. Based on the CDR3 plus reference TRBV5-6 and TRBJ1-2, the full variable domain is DAGVTQSPTHLIKTRGQQVTLRCSPKSGHDTVSWYQQALGQGPQFIFQYYEEEERQRGNFPDRFSGHQFPNYSSELNVNALLLGDSALYLCASSSSGLYIYGYTFGSGTRLTVV.

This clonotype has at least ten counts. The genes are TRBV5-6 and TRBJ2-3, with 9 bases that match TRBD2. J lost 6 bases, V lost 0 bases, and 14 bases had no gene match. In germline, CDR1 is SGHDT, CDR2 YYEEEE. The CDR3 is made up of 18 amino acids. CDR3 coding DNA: TGTGCCAGCAGCTTGGGGCTAGCGGGGTCGAGTATTTCCGATACGCAGTATTTT. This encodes CASSLGLAGSSISDTQYF.

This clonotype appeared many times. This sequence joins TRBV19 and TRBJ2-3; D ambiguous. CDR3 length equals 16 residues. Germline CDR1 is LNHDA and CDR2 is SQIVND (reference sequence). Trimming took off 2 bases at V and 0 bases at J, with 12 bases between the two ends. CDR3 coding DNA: TGTGCCAGTAGTATAACTGGATCATGGAGCACAGATACGCAGTATTTT. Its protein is CASSITGSWSTDTQYF.

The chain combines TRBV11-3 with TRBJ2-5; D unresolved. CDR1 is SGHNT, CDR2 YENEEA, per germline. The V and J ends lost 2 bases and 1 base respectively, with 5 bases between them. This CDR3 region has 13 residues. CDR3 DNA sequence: TGTGCCAGCAGCTTAACAATCCAAGAGACCCAGTACTTC. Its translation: CASSLTIQETQYF.

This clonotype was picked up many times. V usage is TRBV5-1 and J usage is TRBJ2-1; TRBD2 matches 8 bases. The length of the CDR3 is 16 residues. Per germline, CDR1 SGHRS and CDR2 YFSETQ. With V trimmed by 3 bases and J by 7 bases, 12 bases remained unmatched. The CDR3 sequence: CASSWGTSPRGNEQFF. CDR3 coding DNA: TGCGCCAGCAGCTGGGGGACTAGTCCAAGGGGGAATGAGCAGTTCTTC.

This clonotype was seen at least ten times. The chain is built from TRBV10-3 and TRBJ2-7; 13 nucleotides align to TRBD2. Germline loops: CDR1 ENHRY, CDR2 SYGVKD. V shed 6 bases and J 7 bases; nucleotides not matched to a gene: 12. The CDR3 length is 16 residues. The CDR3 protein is CAISQITGTSGTEQYF. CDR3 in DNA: TGTGCCATCAGCCAAATTACCGGGACTAGCGGGACGGAGCAGTACTTC.

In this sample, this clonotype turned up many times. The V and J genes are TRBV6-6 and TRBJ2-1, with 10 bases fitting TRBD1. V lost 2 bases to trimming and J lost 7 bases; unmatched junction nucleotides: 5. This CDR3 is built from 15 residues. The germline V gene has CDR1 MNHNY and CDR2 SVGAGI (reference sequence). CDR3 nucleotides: TGTGCCAGCAGTTACGGGACAGGGGCAGGGAATGAGCAGTTCTTC. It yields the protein CASSYGTGAGNEQFF.

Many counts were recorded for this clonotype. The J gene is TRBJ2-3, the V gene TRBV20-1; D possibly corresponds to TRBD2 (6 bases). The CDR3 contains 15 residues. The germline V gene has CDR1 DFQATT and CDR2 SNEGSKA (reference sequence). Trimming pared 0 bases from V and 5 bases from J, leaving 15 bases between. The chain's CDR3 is CSARDLGGVRDTQYF. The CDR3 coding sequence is TGCAGTGCTAGAGATCTCGGGGGAGTGAGAGATACGCAGTATTTT.

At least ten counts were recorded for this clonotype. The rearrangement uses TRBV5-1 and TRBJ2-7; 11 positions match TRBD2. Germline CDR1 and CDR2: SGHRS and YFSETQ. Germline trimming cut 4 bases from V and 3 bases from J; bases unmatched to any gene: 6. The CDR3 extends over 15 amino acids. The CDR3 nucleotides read TGCGCCAGCAGCCGTGATCTAGCGGGGGGCTACGAGCAGTACTTC. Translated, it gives CASSRDLAGGYEQYF.

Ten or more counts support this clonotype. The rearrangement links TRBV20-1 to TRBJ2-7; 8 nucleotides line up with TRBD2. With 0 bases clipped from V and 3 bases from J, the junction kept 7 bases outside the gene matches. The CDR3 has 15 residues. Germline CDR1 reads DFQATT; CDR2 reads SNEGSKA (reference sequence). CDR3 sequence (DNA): TGCAGTGCTAGAGATCCTAGCGGGTCCTACTACGAGCAGTACTTC. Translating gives CSARDPSGSYYEQYF.

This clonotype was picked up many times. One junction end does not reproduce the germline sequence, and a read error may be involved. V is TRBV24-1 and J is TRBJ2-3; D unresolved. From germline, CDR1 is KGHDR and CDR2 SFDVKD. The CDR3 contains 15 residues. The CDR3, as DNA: TGTGCCACCAGTCCAGGAGACGGGTTCACAGATACACAGTATTTT. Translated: CATSPGDGFTDTQYF.

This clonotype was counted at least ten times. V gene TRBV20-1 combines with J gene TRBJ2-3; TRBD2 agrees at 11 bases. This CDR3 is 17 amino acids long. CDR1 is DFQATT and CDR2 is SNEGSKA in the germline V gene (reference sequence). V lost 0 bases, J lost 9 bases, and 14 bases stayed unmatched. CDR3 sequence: CSAREWETSGDLGTQYF. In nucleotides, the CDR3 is TGCAGTGCTAGAGAATGGGAGACTAGCGGGGACCTAGGGACGCAGTATTTT.

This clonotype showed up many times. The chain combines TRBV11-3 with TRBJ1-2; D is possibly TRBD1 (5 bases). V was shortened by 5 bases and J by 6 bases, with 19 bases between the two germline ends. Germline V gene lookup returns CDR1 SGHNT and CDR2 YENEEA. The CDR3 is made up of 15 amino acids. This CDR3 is CASSLTTGTQHGYTF. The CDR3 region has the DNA TGTGCCAGCAGCCTCACGACCGGGACCCAGCATGGCTACACCTTC.

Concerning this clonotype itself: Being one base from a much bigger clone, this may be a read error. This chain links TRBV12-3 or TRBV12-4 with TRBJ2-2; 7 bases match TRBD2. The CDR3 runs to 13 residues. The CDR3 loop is CACRWGGTGELFF. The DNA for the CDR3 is TGTGCCTGCAGGTGGGGGGGCACCGGGGAGCTGTTTTTT.

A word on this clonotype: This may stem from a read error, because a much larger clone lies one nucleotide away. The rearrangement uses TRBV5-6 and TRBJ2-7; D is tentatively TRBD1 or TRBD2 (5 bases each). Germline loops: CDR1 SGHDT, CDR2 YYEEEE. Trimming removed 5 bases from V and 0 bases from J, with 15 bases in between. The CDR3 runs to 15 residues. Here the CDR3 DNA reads TGTGCCAGCAGAGGGACGGAGGCGAGCTCCTACGAGCAGTACTTC. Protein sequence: CASRGTEASSYEQYF.

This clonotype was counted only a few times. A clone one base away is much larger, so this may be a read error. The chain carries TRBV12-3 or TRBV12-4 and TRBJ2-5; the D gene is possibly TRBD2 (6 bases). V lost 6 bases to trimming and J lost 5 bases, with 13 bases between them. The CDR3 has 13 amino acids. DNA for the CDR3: TGTGCCAGCAGCCTGCCACGGGGGGAGACCCAGTACTTC. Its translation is CASSLPRGETQYF.

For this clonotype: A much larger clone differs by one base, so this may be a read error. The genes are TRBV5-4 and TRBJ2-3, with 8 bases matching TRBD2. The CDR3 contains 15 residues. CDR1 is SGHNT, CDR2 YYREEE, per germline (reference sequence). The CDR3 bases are TGTGCCAGCAGCTTAAAGCGGGAGAGCACAGATACGCGGTATTTT. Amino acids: CASSLKRESTDTRYF.

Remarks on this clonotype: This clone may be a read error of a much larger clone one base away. The CDR3 sequence: CASSQDLGREQPQHF. The CDR3 region has the DNA TGCGCCAGCAGCCAAGATTTGGGCAGGGAGCAGCCCCAGCATTTT. The rearrangement uses TRBV4-3 and TRBJ1-5, with D possibly being TRBD1 (5 bases). The V end was cut by 0 bases, the J end by 7 bases, with 13 bases between. Germline assignment: CDR1 LGHNA and CDR2 YSLEER. The CDR3 consists of 15 residues.

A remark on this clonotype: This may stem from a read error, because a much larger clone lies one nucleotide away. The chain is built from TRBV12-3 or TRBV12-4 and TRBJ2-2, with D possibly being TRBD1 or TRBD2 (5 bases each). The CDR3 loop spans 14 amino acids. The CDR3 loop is CVSSARQYTGELVF. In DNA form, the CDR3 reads TGTGTCAGCAGTGCCAGACAGTACACCGGGGAGCTGGTTTTT.